This paragraph covers one T cell receptor (beta chain) sequence. The assay was immunoSEQ multiplex PCR, and TCRdb's table has in-frame clones only and misses some. The data contain 300,000 to 400,000 clones, roughly 84% of them singletons. These data belong to a study of Ad26.COV2.S vaccination and SARS-CoV-2 variants. Treatment of the sample: 15 to 20 received Ad26.COV2.S at low or high dose, single or two shots; roughly five received placebo; per-sample allocation not given. The investigators took samples on day 63 after the first vaccine or placebo injection. Its platform was an Ad26 vector, and its expressed antigen was Wuhan-strain SARS-CoV-2 spike. Sample: peripheral blood, taken in a trial of Ad26.COV2.S vaccine versus placebo. The origin of this receptor is a person between 18 and 60 years old who received the Ad26.COV2.S COVID-19 vaccine or a placebo.

The CDR3 nucleotides read TGCGCCAGCAGTCCAAAAGTACGGGGGGTAAGTGGCTACACCTTC. Amino acids: CASSPKVRGVSGYTF. The chain uses TRBV23-1 and TRBJ1-2, with D perhaps matching TRBD1 (5 bases). TRBV23-1 is labeled an ORF, and its function is uncertain. This CDR3 comprises 15 residues. Trimming took 4 bases from V and 7 from J, leaving 19 bases between them.